Below are 8 T cell receptor beta chains sequenced from a single sample in a study of T cells after yellow fever vaccination. Using its own MiXCR run on the 5' RACE reads, TCRdb lists one record per CDR3 protein. The table has about 550,000 distinct CDR3 sequences, 15% to 20% seen once. The sequences come from PBMCs, collected 15 days after the yellow fever booster vaccination. All receptors come from a man aged 25 to 40 who received the YFV17D yellow fever vaccine.

The chain carries TRBV20-1 and TRBJ2-7; tentatively, D is TRBD2 (6 bases). This CDR3 spans 14 amino acids. The germline gives CDR1 DFQATT, CDR2 SNEGSKA (reference sequence). Trimming stripped 2 bases from V and 2 bases from J, with 13 bases between. The CDR3 here is CSARLRENPYEQYF. The CDR3 bases are TGCAGTGCTAGATTACGGGAGAACCCCTACGAGCAGTACTTC.

In its sample, this clonotype was seen a few times. V gene TRBV24-1 combines with J gene TRBJ2-1; 10 bases align to TRBD2. With 5 bases clipped from V and 5 bases from J, the junction kept 8 bases outside the gene matches. Germline V gene lookup returns CDR1 KGHDR and CDR2 SFDVKD. CDR3 length: 16 amino acids. The CDR3: CATSVGGLATHNEQFF. The CDR3 DNA follows: TGTGCCACCAGTGTTGGGGGACTAGCGACCCACAATGAGCAGTTCTTC.

This clonotype turned up a few times. The chain uses TRBV6-1 and TRBJ2-2, with a tentative D call TRBD1 (6 bases). V dropped 7 bases and J dropped 1 base, with 10 bases sitting between them. Germline CDR1 reads MNHNS; CDR2 reads SASEGT. The CDR3 has 14 residues. CDR3 sequence: CASTKQGNTGELFF. In nucleotides, the CDR3 is TGTGCCAGCACAAAACAGGGGAACACCGGGGAGCTGTTTTTT.

This clonotype was seen a few times. V is TRBV5-6 and J is TRBJ2-7; TRBD1 aligns across 7 bases. In germline, CDR1 is SGHDT, CDR2 YYEEEE. After removal of 4 bases from V and 4 bases from J, the junction contained 8 bases not matched to a gene. This CDR3 contains 14 residues. The CDR3 DNA sequence: TGTGCCAGCAGCCTGGACAGGAGACGGTACGAGCAGTACTTC. Translation gives CASSLDRRRYEQYF.

The chain employs TRBV21-1 and TRBJ2-7; TRBD2 is the table's D call and was not checked against the DNA. TRBV21-1 is a recognized pseudogene. The CDR3 runs to 18 residues. CDR3 DNA: TGTGCCAGCAGCAGTAGGGGCATAGCGGACTACCGGATTGGCGAGCAGTACTTC. This codes for CASSSRGIADYRIGEQYF.

The chain carries TRBV3-1 and TRBJ2-7; either TRBD1 or TRBD2 may fit D (5 bases each). The CDR3 runs 14 residues. The germline CDR1 and CDR2 sequences are LGHDT and YNNKEL (reference sequence). V shed 3 bases and J shed 8 bases, with 17 bases lying between them. The CDR3 DNA sequence: TGTGCCAGCAGCCAGAGGGGACGGAACCCAAAGCAGTACTTC. It encodes CASSQRGRNPKQYF.

In this sample, this clonotype turned up a few times. V usage is TRBV15 and J usage is TRBJ2-1; D remains unclear. Germline CDR1 is LNHNV and CDR2 is YYDKDF (reference sequence). The CDR3 length is 15 residues. V gave up 8 bases and J gave up 1 base, with 15 bases separating them. This CDR3 reads CATSPGLGSYNEQFF. The CDR3 region has the DNA TGTGCCACCTCGCCAGGATTAGGGTCCTACAATGAGCAGTTCTTC.

The gene calls are TRBV9 and TRBJ1-3, with D unclear. In germline, CDR1 is SGDLS, CDR2 YYNGEE. V lost 4 bases, J lost 4 bases, and 15 bases lay in between. The CDR3 length is 15 residues. CDR3 amino acids: CASSLSQSAGNTIYF. The DNA for the CDR3 is TGTGCCAGCAGCCTAAGCCAGAGTGCCGGAAACACCATATATTTT. Drawing the rest from reference TRBV9 and TRBJ1-3, the complete variable domain is DSGVTQTPKHLITATGQRVTLRCSPRSGDLSVYWYQQSLDQGLQFLIQYYNGEERAKGNILERFSAQQFPDLHSELNLSSLELGDSALYFCASSLSQSAGNTIYFGEGSWLTVV.